The 15 T cell receptor beta chains in this list originate from one sample, sequenced in a study of blood T cell repertoires in COVID-19. The protocol was immunoSEQ multiplex PCR, while the TCRdb copy is restricted to in-frame clones and leaves out a portion. Altogether just over 650,000 clones are present, about 87% being singletons, with the ten largest covering 0.2% to 0.3%. Sample: peripheral blood. These receptors originate from a woman between 18 and 29 years old with acute or convalescent COVID-19.

This chain connects TRBV15 to TRBJ1-2; D not certain. The CDR3 spans 17 residues. Germline V gene data show CDR1 as LNHNV and CDR2 as YYDKDF (reference sequence). Trimming pared 6 bases from V and 4 bases from J, leaving 24 bases between. Here the CDR3 DNA reads TGTGCCACCAGAGCCGAAAGGATAACGTTGACGGGCTATGGCTACACCTTC. It codes for CATRAERITLTGYGYTF.

The chain links TRBV7-9 to TRBJ1-5; D gene ambiguous. Germline loops: CDR1 SEHNR, CDR2 FQNEAQ (reference sequence). The CDR3 length is 14 residues. With 6 bases removed from V and 5 bases from J, the gap between germline ends came to 14 bases. The CDR3 spells CASSASGRYQPQHF. In DNA form, the CDR3 reads TGTGCCAGCAGTGCATCCGGTCGGTATCAGCCCCAGCATTTT.

CDR3 sequence reads: CASSLLQGVTEAFF. The CDR3 bases are TGTGCCAGCAGTTTATTACAGGGAGTGACTGAAGCTTTCTTT. V and J are TRBV28 and TRBJ1-1, with a possible D match to TRBD1 (6 bases). The CDR3 is made up of 14 amino acids. Germline assignment: CDR1 MDHEN and CDR2 SYDVKM. V was trimmed by 1 base and J by 5 bases, leaving 11 bases between them.

The chain combines TRBV7-2 with TRBJ2-2; perhaps TRBD1 as D (6 bases). V shed 5 bases and J shed 12 bases, with 16 bases lying between them. Germline CDR1 SGHTA, CDR2 FQGNSA. The CDR3 consists of 13 residues. The CDR3 coding sequence is TGTGCCAGCAGCCTTCGGACAGTTGGCAAGCTGTTTTTT. Translated: CASSLRTVGKLFF.

This clone was observed once. The J gene is TRBJ1-1, the V gene TRBV7-9; possibly TRBD1 for D (5 bases). The CDR3 totals 16 residues. Between the trimmed V and J ends, which lost 6 bases and 0 bases, there was a span of 17 bases. Germline V lookup: CDR1 SEHNR, CDR2 FQNEAQ (reference sequence). The CDR3 bases are TGTGCCAGCAGTTCACCGTCCAGGGCGGTGAACACTGAAGCTTTCTTT. Its protein is CASSSPSRAVNTEAFF.

The CDR3 is CASSPHGPGIGANVLTF. The CDR3 DNA follows: TGTGCCAGCAGCCCCCACGGTCCAGGGATTGGGGCCAACGTCCTGACTTTC. The chain is built from TRBV7-2 and TRBJ2-6; tentatively, D is TRBD1 (5 bases). Germline V gene data show CDR1 as SGHTA and CDR2 as FQGNSA. The CDR3 is 17 residues long. Trimming pared 5 bases from V and 3 bases from J, leaving 17 bases between.

V and J are TRBV4-2 and TRBJ2-6, with D tentatively TRBD2 (6 bases). V lost 4 bases, J lost 2 bases, and 18 bases lay in between. The CDR3 spans 18 residues. The germline V gene has CDR1 LGHNA and CDR2 YNFKEQ. The CDR3 coding sequence is TGTGCCAGCAGCCCCGCGGAGGGGCTGGGGGCTGGGGCCAACGTCCTGACTTTC. This gives the protein CASSPAEGLGAGANVLTF.

V and J are TRBV25-1 and TRBJ2-3; D might be TRBD2 (6 bases). CDR3 length: 16 residues. Germline V gene sequence: CDR1 MGHDK, CDR2 SYGVNS. V was pared by 1 base and J by 1 base, with 12 bases between. CDR3 amino acids: CASSEWGVWGTDTQYF. CDR3 coding DNA: TGTGCCAGCAGTGAATGGGGGGTGTGGGGCACAGATACGCAGTATTTT. The full variable domain, with the rest looked up from reference TRBV25-1 and TRBJ2-3, is EADIYQTPRYLVIGTGKKITLECSQTMGHDKMYWYQQDPGMELHLIHYSYGVNSTEKGDLSSESTVSRIRTEHFPLTLESARPSHTSQYLCASSEWGVWGTDTQYFGPGTRLTVL.

The chain combines TRBV30 with TRBJ2-7; possibly TRBD2 for D (5 bases). Germline CDR1 is GTSNPN and CDR2 is SVGIG (reference sequence). Trimming cost V 0 bases and J 6 bases, with 15 bases left between them. The CDR3 totals 14 residues. CDR3 residues: CAWSVVRASREQYF. As DNA, the CDR3 is TGTGCCTGGAGTGTAGTGCGGGCTTCCCGCGAGCAGTACTTC.

This chain links TRBV25-1 with TRBJ1-1; TRBD1 aligns across 11 bases. CDR3 length: 15 residues. Germline V gene lookup returns CDR1 MGHDK and CDR2 SYGVNS. V trimming: 6 bases; J trimming: 11 bases; junction bases outside the gene matches: 14. The CDR3 nucleotides read TGTGCCAGCAGAGAGACCGGGACAGGGGGATTCGAGGCTTTCTTT. Its protein is CASRETGTGGFEAFF.

The chain carries TRBV7-2 and TRBJ2-1; maybe TRBD2 (5 bases). The CDR3 consists of 15 residues. CDR1 and CDR2 from the germline V gene are SGHTA and FQGNSA. The V and J ends lost 2 bases and 1 base respectively, with 9 bases between them. The CDR3 protein is CASSLQRGSYNEQFF. CDR3 in DNA: TGTGCCAGCAGCTTACAACGGGGTTCCTACAATGAGCAGTTCTTC.

This chain connects TRBV18 to TRBJ1-3; D uncertain. V lost 3 bases, J lost 0 bases, and 9 bases lay in between. The germline V gene has CDR1 KGHSH and CDR2 LQKENI. This CDR3 has 15 residues. This CDR3 is CASSPWRDSGNTIYF. As DNA, the CDR3 is TGTGCCAGCTCACCTTGGAGGGACTCTGGAAACACCATATATTTT.

The V and J genes are TRBV18 and TRBJ2-1; D is possibly TRBD1 (6 bases). V was cut by 6 bases and J by 4 bases, with 13 bases left in between. The germline CDR1 and CDR2 sequences are KGHSH and LQKENI. CDR3 length: 14 residues. The DNA of the CDR3 is TGTGCCAGCTCTCCGGGACACAAGTACAATGAGCAGTTCTTC. Its translation: CASSPGHKYNEQFF. Using reference TRBV18 and TRBJ2-1 for the parts outside the CDR3, the full variable domain is NAGVMQNPRHLVRRRGQEARLRCSPMKGHSHVYWYRQLPEEGLKFMVYLQKENIIDESGMPKERFSAEFPKEGPSILRIQQVVRGDSAAYFCASSPGHKYNEQFFGPGTRLTVL.

This chain links TRBV19 with TRBJ1-5, with D perhaps TRBD1 (5 bases). CDR3 size: 16 residues. Germline CDR1 is LNHDA and CDR2 is SQIVND (reference sequence). V shed 6 bases and J shed 0 bases, with 15 bases lying between them. The DNA for the CDR3 is TGTGCCAGTAGCGACAGACACTATTATAGCAATCAGCCCCAGCATTTT. Its protein product is CASSDRHYYSNQPQHF.

The rearrangement links TRBV20-1 to TRBJ2-1, with 8 positions matching TRBD1. The germline gives CDR1 DFQATT, CDR2 SNEGSKA (reference sequence). V lost 6 bases to trimming and J lost 10 bases; unmatched junction nucleotides: 5. This CDR3 region has 11 residues. CDR3 coding DNA: TGCAGTGCAGACAGGGGTTGGGAGCAGTTCTTC. Amino acid sequence: CSADRGWEQFF.